Included here is one TCR beta chain sequence, with context. What it recognizes is unknown. Germline V gene data show CDR1 as SEHNR and CDR2 as FQNEAQ (reference sequence). After removal of 5 bases from V and 1 base from J, the junction contained 12 bases not matched to a gene. The CDR3 totals 17 residues. The entry originates in a study of glioma-infiltrating T cells after dendritic cell vaccination. Study findings and constraints: The cohort had few patients with full blood and tumor sets. Longer survival after dendritic cell vaccination followed higher pretreatment TIL content.

Libraries were prepared by immunoSEQ multiplex PCR; TCRdb keeps only in-frame clonotypes and omits some of them. The data contain about 92,000 clones, just over 85% of them singletons. All glioblastoma patients lacked an isocitrate dehydrogenase mutation. This specimen consisted of blood, obtained before dendritic cell vaccination. V usage is TRBV7-9 and J usage is TRBJ1-2; 8 bases are shared with TRBD1. The clonotype originates from a human donor with glioblastoma. The CDR3 sequence: CASSADRGKVDNYGYTF. CDR3 bases: TGTGCCAGCAGCGCTGACAGGGGCAAGGTGGATAACTATGGCTACACCTTC.